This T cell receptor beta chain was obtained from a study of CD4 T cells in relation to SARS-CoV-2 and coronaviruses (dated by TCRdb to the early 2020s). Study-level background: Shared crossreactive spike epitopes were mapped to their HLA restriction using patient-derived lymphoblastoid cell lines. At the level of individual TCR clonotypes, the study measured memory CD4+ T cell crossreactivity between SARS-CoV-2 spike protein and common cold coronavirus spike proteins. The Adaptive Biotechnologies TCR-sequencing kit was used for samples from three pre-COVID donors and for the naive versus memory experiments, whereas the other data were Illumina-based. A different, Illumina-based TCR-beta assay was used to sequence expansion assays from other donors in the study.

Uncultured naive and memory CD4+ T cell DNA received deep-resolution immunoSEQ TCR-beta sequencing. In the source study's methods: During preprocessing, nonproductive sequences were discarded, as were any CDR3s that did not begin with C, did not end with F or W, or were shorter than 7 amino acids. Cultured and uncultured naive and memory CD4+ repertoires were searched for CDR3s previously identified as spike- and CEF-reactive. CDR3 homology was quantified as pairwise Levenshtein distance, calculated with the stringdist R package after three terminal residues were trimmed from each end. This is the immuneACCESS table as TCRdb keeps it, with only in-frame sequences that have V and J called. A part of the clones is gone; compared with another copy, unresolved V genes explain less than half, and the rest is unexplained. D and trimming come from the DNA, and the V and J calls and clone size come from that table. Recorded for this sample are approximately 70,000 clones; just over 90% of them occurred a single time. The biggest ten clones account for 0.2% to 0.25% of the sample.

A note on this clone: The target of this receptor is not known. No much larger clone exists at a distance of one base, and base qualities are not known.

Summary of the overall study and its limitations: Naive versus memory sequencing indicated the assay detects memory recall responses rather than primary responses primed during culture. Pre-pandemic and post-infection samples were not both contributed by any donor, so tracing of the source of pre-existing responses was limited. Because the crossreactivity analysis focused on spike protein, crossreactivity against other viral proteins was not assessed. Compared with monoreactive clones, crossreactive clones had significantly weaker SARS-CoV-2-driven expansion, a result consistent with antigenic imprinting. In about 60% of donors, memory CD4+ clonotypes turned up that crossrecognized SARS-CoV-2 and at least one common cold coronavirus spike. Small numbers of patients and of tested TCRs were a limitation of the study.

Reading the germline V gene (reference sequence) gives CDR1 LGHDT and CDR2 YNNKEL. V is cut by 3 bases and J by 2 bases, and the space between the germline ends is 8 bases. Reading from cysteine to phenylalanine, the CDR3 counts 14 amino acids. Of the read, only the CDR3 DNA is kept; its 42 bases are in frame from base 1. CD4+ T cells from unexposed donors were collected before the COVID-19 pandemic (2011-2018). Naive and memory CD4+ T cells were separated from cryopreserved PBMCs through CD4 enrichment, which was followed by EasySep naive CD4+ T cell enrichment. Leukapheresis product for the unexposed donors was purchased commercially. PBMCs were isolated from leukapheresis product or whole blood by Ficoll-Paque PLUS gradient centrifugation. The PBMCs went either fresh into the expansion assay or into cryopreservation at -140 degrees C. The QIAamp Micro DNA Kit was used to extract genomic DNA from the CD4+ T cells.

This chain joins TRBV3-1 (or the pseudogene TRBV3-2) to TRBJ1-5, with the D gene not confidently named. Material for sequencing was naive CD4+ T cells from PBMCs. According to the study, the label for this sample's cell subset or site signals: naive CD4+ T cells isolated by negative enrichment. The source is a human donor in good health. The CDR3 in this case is CASSHMAGNQPQHF. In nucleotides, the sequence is TGTGCCAGCAGCCATATGGCTGGCAATCAGCCCCAGCATTTT.